The 4 T cell receptor beta chains below all came from one sample that was sequenced in a study of T-cell memory formation after mild COVID-19. TCRdb recomputed calls from the 5' RACE reads with MiXCR, one row per CDR3 protein. Of fewer than 300,000 distinct CDR3 sequences in the sample, 16% are singletons; the top ten hold around 21%. Sequencing was performed on PBMCs or a T cell subset sorted from them (not recorded which). Every receptor here comes from a man younger than 35 who had mild COVID-19 (a few samples of this study predate the infection). Cell type and time point are not known.

This clonotype was seen many times. The chain has TRBV5-4 and TRBJ2-2, with TRBD1 identical over 8 bases. The J segment lost 5 bases and the V segment lost 0 bases, leaving 3 bases of the junction unmatched. There are 15 residues in the CDR3. In germline, CDR1 is SGHNT, CDR2 YYREEE (reference sequence). The CDR3 DNA reads as TGTGCCAGCAGCTTGGTCACAGGGGGAACCGGGGAGCTGTTTTTT. Translation: CASSLVTGGTGELFF.

The chain joins TRBV7-2 to TRBJ2-5; 10 bases are shared with TRBD2. The CDR3 is made up of 14 amino acids. The V gene's germline CDR1 is SGHTA and CDR2 FQGNSA. Trimming at V came to 5 bases and at J to 5 bases, leaving 5 bases not matched to a gene. The CDR3 sequence: CASSVRAGGETQYF. In DNA form, the CDR3 reads TGTGCCAGCAGCGTCAGAGCGGGGGGGGAGACCCAGTACTTC. Full variable domain (rest looked up from reference TRBV7-2 and TRBJ2-5): GAGVSQSPSNKVTEKGKDVELRCDPISGHTALYWYRQSLGQGLEFLIYFQGNSAPDKSGLPSDRFSAERTGGSVSTLTIQRTQQEDSAVYLCASSVRAGGETQYFGPGTRLLVL.

This clonotype was recorded at least ten times. The chain has TRBV21-1 and TRBJ2-5; no check of the table's D call, TRBD1, against the DNA was made. TRBV21-1 is recorded as a pseudogene. The CDR3 length is 15 residues. This chain's CDR3 is CASSTDREIQETQYF. CDR3 nucleotide sequence: TGTGCCAGCAGCACGGACAGGGAGATCCAAGAGACCCAGTACTTC.

CDR3 sequence (DNA): TGCAGTGCTAGAGGACAGGGTACAGATACGCAGTATTTT. Translated: CSARGQGTDTQYF. The chain recombines TRBV20-1 with TRBJ2-3, with 7 bases matching TRBD1. The CDR3 consists of 13 residues. CDR1 is DFQATT, CDR2 SNEGSKA, per germline (reference sequence). V dropped 1 base and J dropped 3; count of bases not matched to a gene: 1.